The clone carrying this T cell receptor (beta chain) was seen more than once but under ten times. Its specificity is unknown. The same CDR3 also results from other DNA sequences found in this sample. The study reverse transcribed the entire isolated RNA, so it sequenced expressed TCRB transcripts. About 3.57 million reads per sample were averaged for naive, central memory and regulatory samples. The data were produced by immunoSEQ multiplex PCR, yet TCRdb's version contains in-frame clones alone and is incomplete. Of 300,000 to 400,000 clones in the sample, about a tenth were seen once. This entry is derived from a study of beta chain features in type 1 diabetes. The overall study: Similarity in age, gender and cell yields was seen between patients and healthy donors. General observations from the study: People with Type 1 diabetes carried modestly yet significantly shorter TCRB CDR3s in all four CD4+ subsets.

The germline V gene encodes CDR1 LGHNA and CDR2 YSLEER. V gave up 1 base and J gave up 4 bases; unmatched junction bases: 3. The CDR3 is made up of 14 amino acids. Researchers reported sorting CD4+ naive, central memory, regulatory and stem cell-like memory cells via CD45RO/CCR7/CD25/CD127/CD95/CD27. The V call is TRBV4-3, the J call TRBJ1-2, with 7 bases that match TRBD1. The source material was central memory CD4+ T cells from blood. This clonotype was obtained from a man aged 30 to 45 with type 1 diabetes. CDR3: CASSQGRQGYGYTF. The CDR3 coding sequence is TGCGCCAGCAGCCAAGGTAGACAGGGCTATGGCTACACCTTC.